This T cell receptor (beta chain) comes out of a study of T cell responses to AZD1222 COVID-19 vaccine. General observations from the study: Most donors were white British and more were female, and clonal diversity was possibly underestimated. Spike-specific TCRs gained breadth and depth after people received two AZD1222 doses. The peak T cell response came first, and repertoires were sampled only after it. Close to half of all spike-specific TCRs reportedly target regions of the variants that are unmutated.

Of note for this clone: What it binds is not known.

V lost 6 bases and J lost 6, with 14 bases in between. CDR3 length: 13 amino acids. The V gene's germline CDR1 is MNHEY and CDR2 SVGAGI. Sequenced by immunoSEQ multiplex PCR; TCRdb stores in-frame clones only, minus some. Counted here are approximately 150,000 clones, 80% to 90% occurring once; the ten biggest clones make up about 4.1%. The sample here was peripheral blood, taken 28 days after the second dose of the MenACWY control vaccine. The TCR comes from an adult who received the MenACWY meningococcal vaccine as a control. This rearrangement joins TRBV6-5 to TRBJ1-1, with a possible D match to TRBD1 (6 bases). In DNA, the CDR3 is TGTGCCAGCAGCGGACAGCCTTCGGCTGAAGCTTTCTTT. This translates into CASSGQPSAEAFF.